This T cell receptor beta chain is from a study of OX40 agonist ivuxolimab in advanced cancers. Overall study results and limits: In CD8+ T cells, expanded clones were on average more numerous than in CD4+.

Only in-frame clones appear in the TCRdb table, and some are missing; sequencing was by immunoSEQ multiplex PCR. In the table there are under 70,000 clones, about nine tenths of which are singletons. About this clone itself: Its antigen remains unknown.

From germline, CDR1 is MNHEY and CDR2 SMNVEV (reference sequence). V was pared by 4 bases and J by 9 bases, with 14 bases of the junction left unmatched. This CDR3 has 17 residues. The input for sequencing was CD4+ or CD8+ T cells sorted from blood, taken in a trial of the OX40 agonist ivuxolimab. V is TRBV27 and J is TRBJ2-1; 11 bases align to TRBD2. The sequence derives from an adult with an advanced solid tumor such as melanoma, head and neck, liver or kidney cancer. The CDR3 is CASSSVFLAGGPREQFF. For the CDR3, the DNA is TGTGCCAGCAGTTCCGTCTTCTTAGCGGGAGGGCCGCGTGAGCAGTTCTTC.